This TCR beta chain was obtained from a study of T cell responses to AZD1222 COVID-19 vaccine. General study findings and limits: Two doses of AZD1222 preceded a rise in Spike-specific TCR breadth and depth. Mostly white British, mostly female donors; authors suggested clonal diversity may be underestimated. With dominance at 160-218 and 743-854, vaccine-associated CD4 TCRs spanned spike.

The table lists this clone with a few counts. The antigen remains undetermined. Generated by immunoSEQ multiplex PCR, the TCRdb table keeps only in-frame clones and is missing some. The repertoire holds around 81,000 clones, around four fifths seen once, with about 3.1% in the top ten. Germline lookup yields CDR1 SGHDN and CDR2 FVKESK. Trimming removed 0 bases at V and 0 bases at J, with 11 bases between. The CDR3 length is 16 residues. This receptor was obtained from an adult in good health. The source material was peripheral blood, sampled on day 0 of AZD1222 vaccination. The V gene is TRBV14, the J gene TRBJ1-1; no firm D call. The CDR3 DNA is TGTGCCAGCAGCCAAGATCTTTGGGTCCTGAACACTGAAGCTTTCTTT. This translates into CASSQDLWVLNTEAFF.